The rows below give T cell receptor beta chains drawn from one sample of a study of cytomegalovirus exposure and HLA in healthy donors. Sequencing was performed with immunoSEQ multiplex PCR; in TCRdb, only in-frame clones are kept and a portion is missing. The data show 120,000 or so clones, with 75% to 90% seen just once and under 3.5% held by the top ten. Sequenced: PBMCs. These TCRs come from a male donor in good health and CMV-seronegative. CDR3s include the opening cysteine and the closing phenylalanine or tryptophan. D genes are given only for firm matches. Where a row states a size, it is once, few, many or the class of an expanded clone; other rows omit it.

j_gene: TRBJ2-5; v_gene: TRBV6-5; abundance: once; d_gene: TRBD2; CDR3nt: TGTGCCAGCAGGCCGCCGGGGGGACAAGAGACCCAGTACTTC; CDR3aa: CASRPPGGQETQYF
j_gene: TRBJ1-2; v_gene: TRBV6-1; abundance: .; d_gene: .; CDR3nt: TGTGCCAGCAGTGTAAAGCCCAACTATGGCTACACCTTC; CDR3aa: CASSVKPNYGYTF
j_gene: TRBJ1-2; v_gene: TRBV10-3; abundance: .; d_gene: TRBD1; CDR3nt: TGTGCCATCAGTGAGACAGGGGACTATGGCTACACCTTC; CDR3aa: CAISETGDYGYTF
j_gene: TRBJ2-2; v_gene: TRBV19; abundance: .; d_gene: TRBD2; CDR3nt: TGTGCCAGTAGTATAAGACTAGCGGGACGCACCGGGGAGCTGTTTTTT; CDR3aa: CASSIRLAGRTGELFF
j_gene: TRBJ2-7; v_gene: TRBV7-9; abundance: .; d_gene: TRBD1; CDR3nt: TGTGCCAGCGGGTCGACAGGGTCGGACTACGAGCAGTACTTC; CDR3aa: CASGSTGSDYEQYF
j_gene: TRBJ1-2; v_gene: TRBV6-5; abundance: .; d_gene: .; CDR3nt: TGTGCCAGCATGGGGGCGAACTATGGCTACACCTTC; CDR3aa: CASMGANYGYTF
j_gene: TRBJ2-3; v_gene: TRBV2; abundance: .; d_gene: TRBD2; CDR3nt: TGTGCCAGCAGGGAGACTAGCGGGCTGACCAGCACAGATACGCAGTATTTT; CDR3aa: CASRETSGLTSTDTQYF
j_gene: TRBJ2-2; v_gene: TRBV25-1; abundance: few; d_gene: TRBD1; CDR3nt: TGTGCCAGCAGTGATGACAGGGACACCGGGGAGCTGTTTTTT; CDR3aa: CASSDDRDTGELFF
j_gene: TRBJ2-6; v_gene: TRBV25-1; abundance: .; d_gene: .; CDR3nt: TGTGCCAGCAGTGTACTAGTTCTCTCTGGGGCCAACGTCCTGACTTTC; CDR3aa: CASSVLVLSGANVLTF
j_gene: TRBJ2-2; v_gene: TRBV7-9; abundance: .; d_gene: .; CDR3nt: TGTGCCAGCAAAAACAGGATTAACACCGGGGAGCTGTTTTTT; CDR3aa: CASKNRINTGELFF
j_gene: TRBJ2-7; v_gene: TRBV6-1; abundance: few; d_gene: TRBD1; CDR3nt: TGTGCCAGCAGTGACTACAGGGGGCGTTACGAGCAGTACTTC; CDR3aa: CASSDYRGRYEQYF
j_gene: TRBJ1-4; v_gene: TRBV9; abundance: .; d_gene: .; CDR3nt: TGTGCCAGCAGCGGAGCTCATGGCTTTGGAGATGAAAAACTGTTTTTT; CDR3aa: CASSGAHGFGDEKLFF
j_gene: TRBJ2-1; v_gene: TRBV28; abundance: .; d_gene: .; CDR3nt: TGTGCCAGCAGTTTTAACGGGGGCAATGAGCAGTTCTTC; CDR3aa: CASSFNGGNEQFF
j_gene: TRBJ1-5; v_gene: TRBV6-1; abundance: once; d_gene: .; CDR3nt: TGTGCCAGCAGTGAAGCGGGGAGGGTGGGGAACCAGCCCCAGCATTTT; CDR3aa: CASSEAGRVGNQPQHF
j_gene: TRBJ2-2; v_gene: TRBV4-3; abundance: .; d_gene: .; CDR3nt: TGCGCCAGCAGCCAAGAGGGTGGGGGGGCTAACACCGGGGAGCTGTTTTTT; CDR3aa: CASSQEGGGANTGELFF
j_gene: TRBJ2-7; v_gene: TRBV9; abundance: .; d_gene: .; CDR3nt: TGTGCCAGCAGCGTAGGTAGTCAAAGCTCCTACGAGCAGTACTTC; CDR3aa: CASSVGSQSSYEQYF
j_gene: TRBJ2-6; v_gene: TRBV11-2; abundance: .; d_gene: TRBD1; CDR3nt: TGTGCCAGCAGCTCCTCCGGGACAGGGACCTCTAGGGCCAACGGCCTGACTTTC; CDR3aa: CASSSSGTGTSRANGLTF
j_gene: TRBJ2-7; v_gene: TRBV6-5; abundance: .; d_gene: TRBD1; CDR3nt: TGTGCCAGCAGTCAAACCTGGACAGGCTCCTACGAGCAGTACTTC; CDR3aa: CASSQTWTGSYEQYF
j_gene: TRBJ1-1; v_gene: TRBV6-1; abundance: .; d_gene: TRBD1; CDR3nt: TGTGCCAGCAGGGGTGAGGGACAGGGGGGAACAGCTTTCTTT; CDR3aa: CASRGEGQGGTAFF
j_gene: TRBJ2-1; v_gene: TRBV29-1; abundance: .; d_gene: .; CDR3nt: TGCAGCGTTGAAGATTTGGGAGTGAGGGATGAGCAGTTCTTC; CDR3aa: CSVEDLGVRDEQFF
j_gene: TRBJ1-2; v_gene: TRBV2; abundance: .; d_gene: .; CDR3nt: TGTGCCAGCAGGCCCGAGCGGAAACGGGAAGGGAACTATGGCTACACCTTC; CDR3aa: CASRPERKREGNYGYTF
j_gene: TRBJ1-2; v_gene: TRBV28; abundance: few; d_gene: TRBD1; CDR3nt: TGTGCCAGCACCGTCCCCCCAGGGGGCTATGGCTACACCTTC; CDR3aa: CASTVPPGGYGYTF
j_gene: TRBJ2-4; v_gene: TRBV9; abundance: .; d_gene: TRBD2; CDR3nt: TGTGCCAGCAGCGTAGACCCTAGCGGGGCGGGGGCCAAAAACATTCAGTACTTC; CDR3aa: CASSVDPSGAGAKNIQYF
j_gene: TRBJ2-5; v_gene: TRBV27; abundance: .; d_gene: TRBD2; CDR3nt: TGTGCCAGCAGTTCAAGCGGGGGGCACAAAGAGACCCAGTACTTC; CDR3aa: CASSSSGGHKETQYF
j_gene: TRBJ2-7; v_gene: TRBV27; abundance: .; d_gene: .; CDR3nt: TGTGCCAGCAGTTTGATGGCGGGGAGCTCCTACGAGCAGTACTTC; CDR3aa: CASSLMAGSSYEQYF
j_gene: TRBJ2-1; v_gene: TRBV9; abundance: .; d_gene: TRBD1; CDR3nt: TGTGCCAGCAGCTCCGACAGGGGTGCCTTCAATGAGCAGTTCTTC; CDR3aa: CASSSDRGAFNEQFF
j_gene: TRBJ1-4; v_gene: TRBV12-5; abundance: once; d_gene: TRBD1; CDR3nt: TGTGCTAGTGGTTTGGTGGCAGGGGGTAATGAAAAACTGTTTTTT; CDR3aa: CASGLVAGGNEKLFF
j_gene: TRBJ2-7; v_gene: TRBV10-1; abundance: once; d_gene: TRBD1; CDR3nt: TGCGCCAGCACCCGAGACAGGGGCTACGAGCAGTACTTC; CDR3aa: CASTRDRGYEQYF
j_gene: TRBJ2-2; v_gene: TRBV7-2; abundance: .; d_gene: .; CDR3nt: TGTGCCAGCAGCCTATGGTCCGGGGAGCTGTTTTTT; CDR3aa: CASSLWSGELFF
j_gene: TRBJ2-1; v_gene: TRBV7-2; abundance: .; d_gene: .; CDR3nt: TGTGCCAGCAGCTTCTACTCTCAGGGAGGTGAGCAGTTCTTC; CDR3aa: CASSFYSQGGEQFF
j_gene: TRBJ2-6; v_gene: TRBV5-1; abundance: once; d_gene: .; CDR3nt: TGCGCCAGCAGCTATGGACAGTCTTCTGGGGCCAACGGCCTGACTTTC; CDR3aa: CASSYGQSSGANGLTF
j_gene: TRBJ2-7; v_gene: TRBV7-2; abundance: .; d_gene: TRBD2; CDR3nt: TGTGCCAGCAGCTTAGTACTAGCGGGAGACTCCTACGAGCAGTACTTC; CDR3aa: CASSLVLAGDSYEQYF
j_gene: TRBJ1-2; v_gene: TRBV21-1; abundance: .; d_gene: .; CDR3nt: TGTGCCAGCAGCAAATCCAACAGCACTAACTATGCGGGGGGCTATGGCTACACCTTC; CDR3aa: CASSKSNSTNYAGGYGYTF
j_gene: TRBJ1-5; v_gene: TRBV11-2; abundance: once; d_gene: .; CDR3nt: TGTGCCAGCAGCCTCTTCGCAGGGATGGAGCAGCCCCAGCATTTT; CDR3aa: CASSLFAGMEQPQHF
j_gene: TRBJ2-7; v_gene: TRBV6-1; abundance: .; d_gene: TRBD1; CDR3nt: TGTGCCAGCCAGGACAGGGTGGGCGACGAGCAGTACTTC; CDR3aa: CASQDRVGDEQYF
j_gene: TRBJ2-2; v_gene: TRBV2; abundance: .; d_gene: TRBD2; CDR3nt: TGTGCCAGCAGTACCGGACTAGTCGACACCGGGGAGCTGTTTTTT; CDR3aa: CASSTGLVDTGELFF
j_gene: TRBJ1-1; v_gene: TRBV6-4; abundance: .; d_gene: TRBD1; CDR3nt: TGTGCCAGCAGTAAATATACAGGGGAGACTGAAGCTTTCTTT; CDR3aa: CASSKYTGETEAFF
j_gene: TRBJ1-6; v_gene: TRBV7-9; abundance: .; d_gene: .; CDR3nt: TGTGCCAGCAGCCCCGGACTGGGCGTAGGTAATTCACCCCTCCACTTT; CDR3aa: CASSPGLGVGNSPLHF
j_gene: TRBJ2-7; v_gene: TRBV14; abundance: once; d_gene: .; CDR3nt: TGTGCCAGCAGCCTCTTTCGAGGAAGCTACGAGCAGTACTTC; CDR3aa: CASSLFRGSYEQYF
j_gene: TRBJ2-3; v_gene: TRBV5-1; abundance: .; d_gene: .; CDR3nt: TGCGCCAGCAGCCCAGACACAGATACGCAGTATTTT; CDR3aa: CASSPDTDTQYF
j_gene: TRBJ1-5; v_gene: TRBV9; abundance: .; d_gene: TRBD1; CDR3nt: TGTGCCAGCAGCCCTCATTCAGGGGGTTATCAGCCCCAGCATTTT; CDR3aa: CASSPHSGGYQPQHF
j_gene: TRBJ1-3; v_gene: TRBV7-8; abundance: .; d_gene: .; CDR3nt: TGTGCCAGCAGCTTAGCGGCTTCCCCTGGAAACACCATATATTTT; CDR3aa: CASSLAASPGNTIYF
j_gene: TRBJ2-6; v_gene: TRBV7-9; abundance: .; d_gene: .; CDR3nt: TGTGCCAGCAGCCCGACGGCGGCCGGGGCCAACGTCCTGACTTTC; CDR3aa: CASSPTAAGANVLTF
j_gene: TRBJ2-7; v_gene: TRBV6-5; abundance: .; d_gene: TRBD2; CDR3nt: TGTGCCAGCAGCCAATCGGGACTAGCCCCCTACGAGCAGTACTTC; CDR3aa: CASSQSGLAPYEQYF
j_gene: TRBJ2-3; v_gene: TRBV5-1; abundance: once; d_gene: .; CDR3nt: TGCGCCAGCAGCTTACGGGGGATGGGCATGGATACGCAGTATTTT; CDR3aa: CASSLRGMGMDTQYF
j_gene: TRBJ1-4; v_gene: TRBV10-3; abundance: .; d_gene: TRBD1; CDR3nt: TGTGCCATCAGCGATAACAGGGGCACTAATGAAAAACTGTTTTTT; CDR3aa: CAISDNRGTNEKLFF
j_gene: TRBJ1-4; v_gene: TRBV5-1; abundance: .; d_gene: .; CDR3nt: TGCGCCAGCAGCTTGGGGGAGGGCGCAACTAATGAAAAACTGTTTTTT; CDR3aa: CASSLGEGATNEKLFF
j_gene: TRBJ2-1; v_gene: TRBV6-5; abundance: .; d_gene: TRBD2; CDR3nt: TGTGCCAGCAGCCAGACTGCGGGGGAAGTCAATGAGCAGTTCTTC; CDR3aa: CASSQTAGEVNEQFF